This TCR beta chain was profiled in a study of cytomegalovirus exposure and HLA in healthy donors. The study, taken as a whole, reports: Under in vitro conditions, a few CMV-associated chains were confirmed as specific for CMV antigens.

The PCR contained 60 Vbeta and 13 Jbeta primers. Libraries were prepared by immunoSEQ multiplex PCR; TCRdb keeps only in-frame clonotypes and omits some of them. The table lists under 200,000 clones, roughly four fifths of them singletons. A word on this clone: Its target is unknown.

V lost 6 bases and J 0 bases, leaving 9 bases between the germline ends. The CDR3 is 14 residues long. Germline V lookup: CDR1 MNHEY, CDR2 SVGAGI. This chain links TRBV6-5 with TRBJ2-1; D is perhaps TRBD1 (5 bases). Sequenced material: PBMCs. This sequence originates from a female donor in good health and CMV-seronegative. The chain's CDR3 is CASSAGRSYNEQFF. The CDR3 DNA sequence: TGTGCCAGCAGCGCAGGGCGCTCCTACAATGAGCAGTTCTTC.